Each of the 8 T cell receptor beta chains below was sequenced from the same sample in a study of blood T cell repertoires in COVID-19. TCRdb's copy holds only in-frame clones and misses some; the assay was immunoSEQ multiplex PCR. Seen here are approximately 93,000 clones, roughly 70% observed once, and the top ten hold 3% to 4%. Sequences were obtained from peripheral blood. The source is a man in his 70s with COVID-19, enrolled during active disease.

This clone was observed a few times. The chain recombines TRBV4-3 with TRBJ1-1; D remains unclear. V dropped 1 base and J dropped 5 bases, with 17 bases sitting between them. The CDR3 spans 16 residues. Germline assignment: CDR1 LGHNA and CDR2 YSLEER. The CDR3 nucleotides are TGCGCCAGCAGCCAAGCTTTTTACACCAGAGGTACTGAAGCTTTCTTT. Its protein product is CASSQAFYTRGTEAFF.

This clone was detected ten times or more. The V gene is TRBV19, the J gene TRBJ1-3; D gene unclear. There are 14 residues in the CDR3. The germline V gene has CDR1 LNHDA and CDR2 SQIVND (reference sequence). Trimming removed 4 bases at V and 0 bases at J, with 7 bases between. CDR3 DNA sequence: TGTGCCAGTAGTACACAAAACTCTGGAAACACCATATATTTT. Translated: CASSTQNSGNTIYF. The full variable domain, its missing parts supplied by reference TRBV19 and TRBJ1-3, is DGGITQSPKYLFRKEGQNVTLSCEQNLNHDAMYWYRQDPGQGLRLIYYSQIVNDFQKGDIAEGYSVSREKKESFPLTVTSAQKNPTAFYLCASSTQNSGNTIYFGEGSWLTVV.

V and J are TRBV7-3 and TRBJ2-1; 11 bases are shared with TRBD2. The CDR3 runs 16 residues. Trimming removed 2 bases from V and 7 bases from J; junction bases left unmatched: 7. The germline gives CDR1 SGHTA, CDR2 FQGTGA. The DNA of the CDR3 is TGTGCCAGCAGCTTAGATAGCGGGAGGGGAGGTAATGAGCAGTTCTTC. Translation: CASSLDSGRGGNEQFF.

V usage is TRBV5-6 and J usage is TRBJ1-1; a possible D gene is TRBD1 (5 bases). The CDR3 consists of 19 residues. The germline gives CDR1 SGHDT, CDR2 YYEEEE. Trimming left V 1 base short and J 1 base short, with 23 bases between. CDR3 sequence: CASSLRFIGVNGSNTEAFF. The CDR3 DNA sequence: TGTGCCAGCAGCTTGAGGTTTATAGGGGTGAACGGGTCGAACACTGAAGCTTTCTTT.

This clone has more than one count but fewer than ten. This chain joins TRBV2 and TRBJ2-7, with a tentative D call TRBD1 (6 bases). Germline V lookup: CDR1 SNHLY, CDR2 FYNNEI. With 10 bases removed from V and 0 bases from J, the gap between germline ends came to 16 bases. The CDR3 runs to 14 residues. For the CDR3, the DNA is TGTGCCAACCGTCAGGGGAGCAACTCCTACGAGCAGTACTTC. Translated, it gives CANRQGSNSYEQYF.

This clone was seen at least ten times. The chain recombines TRBV27 with TRBJ1-1; TRBD1 is a possible D gene (5 bases). The length of the CDR3 is 14 residues. In germline, CDR1 is MNHEY, CDR2 SMNVEV (reference sequence). The V gene lost 6 bases and the J gene lost 2 bases, with 13 bases spanning the gap. CDR3: CASREDGGNTEAFF. The CDR3 DNA follows: TGTGCCAGCAGAGAAGACGGGGGAAACACTGAAGCTTTCTTT.

The rearrangement joins TRBV28 to TRBJ2-5; the D gene is possibly TRBD2 (6 bases). Germline lookup yields CDR1 MDHEN and CDR2 SYDVKM. There are 14 residues in the CDR3. Between the trimmed V and J ends, which lost 8 bases and 5 bases, there was a span of 18 bases. The CDR3 sequence is CASSPEGIGETQYF. CDR3 nucleotide sequence: TGTGCCAGCTCCCCGGAGGGGATTGGGGAGACCCAGTACTTC.

The chain is built from TRBV3-1 (or the pseudogene TRBV3-2) and TRBJ1-2, with D unresolved. The CDR3 runs 14 residues. Germline V gene data show CDR1 as LGHDT and CDR2 as YNNKEL (reference sequence). V dropped 1 base and J dropped 4 bases, with 10 bases sitting between them. The DNA of the CDR3 is TGTGCCAGCAGCCAAGGGCGGGTCGGCTATGGCTACACCTTC. Encoded protein: CASSQGRVGYGYTF.